This TCR beta chain is drawn from a study of T-cell reconstitution after alpha-beta-depleted transplantation in children. Germline V gene sequence: CDR1 SGHTA, CDR2 FQGNSA. The CDR3 is made up of 15 amino acids. V lost 5 bases, J lost 4 bases, and 17 bases lay in between. Researchers prepared the TCRbeta library using unique molecular identifiers, the study reports. TCRdb processed the PCR reads anew with MiXCR; each CDR3 protein has one entry. The sample comprises about 980,000 distinct CDR3 sequences, roughly 31% of which are singletons, and about 28% rests with the top ten. This clonotype was counted only a few times.

The clonotype comes from a boy in the first two years of life who had a stem cell transplant for SCID, so the T cells may come from the graft donor. Source: PBMCs, mostly from graft donor cells, taken 360 days after TCRalphabeta/CD19-depleted stem cell transplant. The rearrangement uses TRBV7-2 and TRBJ1-1; tentative D call: TRBD1 (5 bases). CDR3 bases: TGTGCCAGCAGCCCCCCTAATAGCAGGGTCACTGAAGCTTTCTTT. Amino acid sequence: CASSPPNSRVTEAFF.